The 27 T cell receptor beta chains below were found in one sample sequenced in a study of T cell responses to AZD1222 COVID-19 vaccine. Generated by immunoSEQ multiplex PCR, the TCRdb table keeps only in-frame clones and is missing some. The sample shows 65,000 to 70,000 clones, approximately 87% of them seen only once. The sample was peripheral blood, taken 28 days after the second AZD1222 dose. The source of these receptors is an adult who received the AZD1222 COVID-19 vaccine.

This chain links TRBV11-2 with TRBJ1-1; no firm D call. V was cut by 5 bases and J by 4 bases, with 11 bases left in between. CDR3 size: 13 residues. The germline CDR1 and CDR2 sequences are SGHAT and FQNNGV. CDR3 coding DNA: TGTGCCAGCAGCCCCGCATGGGGCACTGAAGCTTTCTTT. Translating it yields CASSPAWGTEAFF.

This chain joins TRBV5-6 and TRBJ1-2; D unresolved. Trimming removed 2 bases from V and 4 bases from J, with 12 bases in between. Germline assignment: CDR1 SGHDT and CDR2 YYEEEE. The CDR3 covers 14 residues. The CDR3 DNA sequence: TGTGCCAGCAGCTTAGGCCGGGGTGGCTATGGCTACACCTTC. It codes for CASSLGRGGYGYTF.

This sequence joins TRBV7-3 and TRBJ2-3; D ambiguous. Germline-derived CDR1 and CDR2 are SGHTA and FQGTGA. V was cut by 8 bases and J by 1 base, with 7 bases left in between. The CDR3 has 12 residues. The DNA of the CDR3 is TGTGCCAGCCGGGTGGGCACAGATACGCAGTATTTT. Residues: CASRVGTDTQYF.

The sample holds a few counts of this clone. This chain's CDR3 is CASSYIAGAADTQYF. The DNA for the CDR3 is TGTGCCAGCAGCTATATAGCGGGAGCGGCAGATACGCAGTATTTT. The chain links TRBV6-5 to TRBJ2-3; 9 nucleotides line up with TRBD2. Trimming removed 6 bases from V and 4 bases from J; junction bases left unmatched: 8. Germline loops: CDR1 MNHEY, CDR2 SVGAGI. This CDR3 is 15 amino acids long.

This sequence joins TRBV5-8 and TRBJ1-1; tentatively, D is TRBD1 (6 bases). With 8 bases removed from V and 2 bases from J, the gap between germline ends came to 19 bases. Germline CDR1 reads SGHTS; CDR2 reads YDEGEE. The CDR3 sequence is 15 residues long. In DNA, the CDR3 is TGTGCCAGTACTCTACAGGGTTTACCCAACACTGAAGCTTTCTTT. Amino acid sequence: CASTLQGLPNTEAFF.

J is TRBJ2-3 and V is TRBV28; 8 nucleotides line up with TRBD2. The CDR3 length is 14 residues. Germline loops: CDR1 MDHEN, CDR2 SYDVKM. J lost 4 bases, V lost 7 bases, and 7 bases had no gene match. CDR3: CASNPGGPPDTQYF. CDR3 nucleotide sequence: TGTGCCAGCAACCCGGGAGGGCCCCCAGATACGCAGTATTTT.

This clone was found a few times. V gene TRBV3-1 (or the pseudogene TRBV3-2) combines with J gene TRBJ2-1; D is uncertain. The CDR3 is 14 residues long. Germline V gives CDR1 LGHDT, CDR2 YNNKEL (reference sequence). Between the trimmed V and J ends, which lost 0 bases and 5 bases, there was a span of 8 bases. CDR3 in amino acids: CASSQDSLNNEQFF. In DNA form, the CDR3 reads TGTGCCAGCAGCCAAGATAGCCTAAACAATGAGCAGTTCTTC.

The chain uses TRBV27 and TRBJ2-7; 8 positions match TRBD1. This CDR3 contains 13 residues. From germline, CDR1 is MNHEY and CDR2 SMNVEV (reference sequence). V gave up 9 bases and J gave up 5 bases; unmatched junction bases: 9. This CDR3 is CASAHGTGNEQYF. CDR3 DNA: TGTGCCAGTGCTCACGGGACAGGAAACGAGCAGTACTTC.

The J gene is TRBJ1-3, the V gene TRBV5-1, with D possibly matching TRBD1 (5 bases). CDR3 length: 15 amino acids. Germline CDR1 SGHRS, CDR2 YFSETQ. The ends were cut back, 6 bases at V and 1 base at J, with 14 bases in the middle. The CDR3 region is CASTAQGGSGNTIYF. The DNA of the CDR3 is TGCGCCAGCACAGCCCAGGGAGGATCTGGAAACACCATATATTTT.

The genes are TRBV5-4 and TRBJ2-6; D is ambiguous. The germline V and J ends were trimmed by 0 bases and 0 bases, with 10 bases remaining between them. Germline CDR1 and CDR2: SGHNT and YYREEE (reference sequence). The CDR3 has 17 amino acids. CDR3 sequence (DNA): TGTGCCAGCAGCTTGGGACAACCATTCTCTGGGGCCAACGTCCTGACTTTC. Its translation: CASSLGQPFSGANVLTF. Full variable domain (rest looked up from reference TRBV5-4 and TRBJ2-6): ETGVTQSPTHLIKTRGQQVTLRCSSQSGHNTVSWYQQALGQGPQFIFQYYREEENGRGNFPPRFSGLQFPNYSSELNVNALELDDSALYLCASSLGQPFSGANVLTFGAGSRLTVL.

This clone was counted a few times. This chain joins TRBV6-4 and TRBJ2-2; D not resolved. From germline, CDR1 is MRHNA and CDR2 SNTAGT. Trimming removed 6 bases at V and 0 bases at J, with 5 bases between. CDR3 length: 13 residues. The DNA of the CDR3 is TGTGCCAGCAGGGACGCGAACACCGGGGAGCTGTTTTTT. It codes for CASRDANTGELFF.

The V gene is TRBV15, the J gene TRBJ1-4; possibly TRBD1 for D (6 bases). CDR1 and CDR2 (germline): LNHNV, YYDKDF (reference sequence). The CDR3 has 16 amino acids. Between the trimmed V and J ends, which lost 0 bases and 3 bases, there was a span of 11 bases. The CDR3 region has the DNA TGTGCCACCAGCAGAGACGGGGGGGCCGCTAATGAAAAACTGTTTTTT. Its translation is CATSRDGGAANEKLFF.

The V call is TRBV19, the J call TRBJ2-7; TRBD1 matches 7 bases. V lost 1 base and J lost 6; bases outside the gene matches: 3. Germline CDR1 LNHDA, CDR2 SQIVND (reference sequence). The CDR3 covers 13 residues. The chain's CDR3 is CASSIGAGGEQYF. The CDR3 DNA sequence: TGTGCCAGTAGTATAGGTGCAGGGGGCGAGCAGTACTTC.

In its sample, this clone was seen once. V is TRBV5-1 and J is TRBJ2-2, with D possibly being TRBD1 (6 bases). CDR1 SGHRS and CDR2 YFSETQ come from the germline V gene. Trimming pared 5 bases from V and 2 bases from J, leaving 16 bases between. The CDR3 covers 16 residues. CDR3 protein: CASRGRGGSNTGELFF. CDR3 coding DNA: TGCGCCAGCAGGGGGCGAGGGGGTTCAAACACCGGGGAGCTGTTTTTT.

The rearrangement uses TRBV20-1 and TRBJ2-7; D is uncertain. CDR1 DFQATT and CDR2 SNEGSKA come from the germline V gene (reference sequence). Trimming cost V 6 bases and J 5 bases, with 11 bases left between them. CDR3 length equals 11 residues. CDR3 DNA: TGCAGTGCCCCCTACCAGGACGAGCAGTACTTC. It encodes CSAPYQDEQYF.

CDR3 DNA sequence: TGTGCCAGCTCACCAGAACTCCAGACCCCAGATACGCAGTATTTT. This gives the protein CASSPELQTPDTQYF. The rearrangement uses TRBV18 and TRBJ2-3, with D unclear. V was clipped by 2 bases and J by 4 bases, with 13 bases between them. Germline V gene sequence: CDR1 KGHSH, CDR2 LQKENI. The CDR3 runs 15 residues.

This clone has only one observation. V gene TRBV5-5 combines with J gene TRBJ1-2; 9 bases fit TRBD1. The CDR3 totals 17 residues. V shed 5 bases and J 0 bases; nucleotides not matched to a gene: 11. The germline gives CDR1 SGHKS, CDR2 YYEKEE (reference sequence). The CDR3 coding sequence is TGTGCCAGCAGTACTGTTACCGGGACAGGGACTAACTATGGCTACACCTTC. It yields the protein CASSTVTGTGTNYGYTF.

The chain carries TRBV11-2 and TRBJ1-2; D remains ambiguous. V shed 3 bases and J shed 2 bases, with 7 bases lying between them. The CDR3 is made up of 13 amino acids. The V gene's germline CDR1 is SGHAT and CDR2 FQNNGV. CDR3: CASSFSGNYGYTF. CDR3 sequence (DNA): TGTGCCAGCAGCTTTTCGGGGAACTATGGCTACACCTTC.

This clone is judged medium-sized. The rearrangement joins TRBV14 to TRBJ2-7, with 7 bases matching TRBD2. J gave up 4 bases and V 4 bases, and 1 base lay outside the gene matches. The CDR3 has 12 amino acids. Germline-derived CDR1 and CDR2 are SGHDN and FVKESK. Here the CDR3 DNA reads TGTGCCAGCAGCCGGGAGGGGTACGAGCAGTACTTC. Its protein is CASSREGYEQYF.

The chain has TRBV18 and TRBJ1-2, with D possibly TRBD1 on 5 matching bases. The germline gives CDR1 KGHSH, CDR2 LQKENI. The CDR3 extends over 13 amino acids. Trimming stripped 0 bases from V and 6 bases from J, with 8 bases between. This CDR3 reads CASSPPTQDGYTF. For the CDR3, the DNA is TGTGCCAGCTCACCACCTACACAGGATGGCTACACCTTC.

V and J are TRBV3-1 (or the pseudogene TRBV3-2) and TRBJ2-2; 11 bases align to TRBD2. Germline trimming cut 2 bases from V and 5 bases from J; bases unmatched to any gene: 10. Germline CDR1 LGHDT, CDR2 YNNKEL (reference sequence). The CDR3 is made up of 18 amino acids. CDR3 nucleotides: TGTGCCAGCAGCCAATCAAGATGGACTAGCGGGTTTACCGGGGAGCTGTTTTTT. It specifies CASSQSRWTSGFTGELFF.

J is TRBJ1-1 and V is TRBV27; no clear D gene. Germline lookup yields CDR1 MNHEY and CDR2 SMNVEV (reference sequence). The V gene lost 5 bases and the J gene lost 1 base, with 14 bases spanning the gap. The length of the CDR3 is 15 residues. CDR3 bases: TGTGCCAGCAGTATCGGGCGGCACGGGAACACTGAAGCTTTCTTT. Its protein is CASSIGRHGNTEAFF.

The table lists this clone with a few counts. The chain couples TRBV27 to TRBJ2-3, with 9 bases matching TRBD2. Per germline, CDR1 MNHEY and CDR2 SMNVEV (reference sequence). V trimming: 6 bases; J trimming: 2 bases; junction bases outside the gene matches: 9. This CDR3 has 16 residues. CDR3 in DNA: TGTGCCAGCAGGATCGGGCGGGAGGGATCCACAGATACGCAGTATTTT. This encodes CASRIGREGSTDTQYF.

This chain connects TRBV4-2 to TRBJ1-3; tentative D call: TRBD1 (5 bases). V was cut by 2 bases and J by 1 base, with 18 bases left in between. There are 18 residues in the CDR3. The germline V gene encodes CDR1 LGHNA and CDR2 YNFKEQ. The CDR3 here is CASSQYTGGSISGNTIYF. The DNA of the CDR3 is TGTGCCAGCAGCCAATATACGGGGGGTAGTATATCTGGAAACACCATATATTTT.

The chain is built from TRBV5-6 and TRBJ1-2; 10 bases are shared with TRBD1. The V segment lost 4 bases and the J segment 6 bases; nucleotides outside the gene matches: 9. The CDR3 spans 15 residues. Germline values: CDR1 SGHDT, CDR2 YYEEEE. CDR3 bases: TGTGCCAGCAGCCCACCAGACAGGGGGCGCGATGGCTACACCTTC. Protein sequence: CASSPPDRGRDGYTF.

V is TRBV6-5 and J is TRBJ1-5; a possible D gene is TRBD1 (5 bases). From germline, CDR1 is MNHEY and CDR2 SVGAGI. Between the trimmed V and J ends, which lost 6 bases and 0 bases, there was a span of 12 bases. This CDR3 is built from 15 residues. The CDR3: CASSAGLYSNQPQHF. CDR3 bases: TGTGCCAGCAGCGCGGGACTTTATAGCAATCAGCCCCAGCATTTT.

The CDR3 nucleotides are TGTGCCAGCAGTGAGTGGCGAGTGAACACTGAAGCTTTCTTT. Amino acids: CASSEWRVNTEAFF. This rearrangement joins TRBV2 to TRBJ1-1; the D is unclear. Germline lookup yields CDR1 SNHLY and CDR2 FYNNEI. This CDR3 region has 14 residues. The V and J ends lost 3 bases and 0 bases respectively, with 8 bases between them.